This TCR beta chain was observed in a study of blood T cells in healthy people across ages. Study-wide points: Possibly, changes in expanded clonotypes were confounded because donor CMV status was unknown. Greater diversity and more naive CD4+ cells were seen in long-lived donors than in aged donors.

In this sample, this clonotype turned up many times. What it binds is not known. Primed by a sample-barcoded 5' primer and a J-beta primer mix, a second PCR proceeded for about 7 to 12 cycles. Each of the cDNA molecules was tagged by a template-switch adaptor with 12 random nucleotides. Every sample gave at least 3 million paired-end reads containing CDR3. A single record per CDR3 protein comes from TCRdb applying MiXCR to the 5' RACE reads. The sample shows fewer than 900,000 distinct CDR3 sequences, roughly 40% of them seen only once. This CDR3 contains 13 residues. V was pared by 6 bases and J by 0 bases, with 9 bases between.

Sequencing input: blood. The receptor comes from a man aged 18 to 30 in good health. The chain combines TRBV12-3 or TRBV12-4 with TRBJ2-7; D is unclear. The CDR3 nucleotides read TGTGCCAGCAGCCATCATGACTCCTACGAGCAGTACTTC. Residues: CASSHHDSYEQYF.